This paragraph reports one T cell receptor (beta chain). Its target is not known. This entry belongs to a study of CD8+CD57+ T cells in acquired aplastic anemia. Study background: Mean DNA quantity obtained from sorted CD4+ and CD8+ cells was approximately 3 ug.

The CDR3 is 17 residues long. The germline CDR1 and CDR2 sequences are LGHDT and YNNKEL (reference sequence). Trimming at V came to 5 bases and at J to 4 bases, leaving 11 bases not matched to a gene. Genomic DNA, the template, was used for profiling of the TCR beta VDJ and CDR3. Using its own MiXCR run on the reads, TCRdb lists one record per CDR3 protein. The data hold about 180,000 distinct CDR3 sequences, with around 48% observed a single time. Study-level points and caveats: Patients and controls turned out to have around 29 CD8+ CDR3 sequences in common.

Before being chosen for sequencing, patients had shown CD8+CD57+ cell expansion by flow cytometry. No patient had been given any therapy when blood was sampled. The sample taken for sequencing was sorted CD4+, CD8+, or CD8+CD57+ T cells (not recorded which) from PBMCs. The clonotype originates from a human donor with aplastic anemia. This sequence joins TRBV3-1 and TRBJ2-7, with TRBD2 matching over 13 bases. The CDR3 DNA follows: TGTGCCAGCAGCTCTCGTCCCGGGACTAGCGGGGTATACGAGCAGTACTTC. This translates into CASSSRPGTSGVYEQYF.